The rows below give T cell receptor beta chains drawn from one sample of a study of control samples from healthy donors and cancer patients. Profiling relied on immunoSEQ multiplex PCR, and the TCRdb table lists in-frame clones only, not all of them. The sample yields 110,000 or so clones, almost 85% seen once. The sample comprised blood. These receptors originate from a man aged 18 to 29 in good health. Each CDR3 is given with its conserved first and last residue. Fields, in order: J gene, V gene, D gene, clone size, CDR3 DNA, CDR3 protein. The D gene is left open where the match is weak. The listing skips clone size in some rows; elsewhere it reads once, few, many or a size class.

>TRBJ1-3|TRBV6-5|.|once
TGTGCCAGCAGTTACTCAAGGGGCGGGTTTGGAAACACCATATATTTT
CASSYSRGGFGNTIYF
>TRBJ1-5|TRBV6-6|.|.
TGTGCCAGCAGTTACTCCCAGGTCCCCAATCAGCCCCAGCATTTT
CASSYSQVPNQPQHF
>TRBJ2-2|TRBV5-4|TRBD2|.
TGTGCCAGCAGCCGGACTAGCGGGGGGCCAAACACCGGGGAGCTGTTTTTT
CASSRTSGGPNTGELFF
>TRBJ2-5|TRBV4-2|.|.
TGTGCCAGCAGCCAAGTGGGATGGCAAGAGACCCAGTACTTC
CASSQVGWQETQYF
>TRBJ1-5|TRBV5-5|TRBD1|.
TGTGCCAGCAGCCGGGACAGCCAAACGGGCAATCAGCCCCAGCATTTT
CASSRDSQTGNQPQHF
>TRBJ1-3|TRBV4-2|.|.
TGTGCCAGCAGCCCCCGCGGGGGCAGGGGAATCTCTGGAAACACCATATATTTT
CASSPRGGRGISGNTIYF
>TRBJ2-1|TRBV4-2|.|.
TGTGCCAGCAGCCAAGAAGGGGTAGCGAAGGGGGCCTACAATGAGCAGTTCTTC
CASSQEGVAKGAYNEQFF
>TRBJ2-1|TRBV5-1|.|.
TGCGCCAGCAGCGAGACGGGGGGCGAATACAATGAGCAGTTCTTC
CASSETGGEYNEQFF
>TRBJ2-3|TRBV7-6|TRBD2|.
TGTGCCAGCAGCTTAGGTAGCGGGGGGGCGTTCGGGTCAGATACGCAGTATTTT
CASSLGSGGAFGSDTQYF
>TRBJ2-2|TRBV2|.|.
TGTGCCAGCAGTGAAGTCCGCACCGGGGAGCTGTTTTTT
CASSEVRTGELFF
>TRBJ2-2|TRBV18|TRBD1|.
TGTGCCAGCTCCGAACGGGACAGGGTGAACACCGGGGAGCTGTTTTTT
CASSERDRVNTGELFF
>TRBJ1-2|TRBV2|.|few
TGTGCCAGCCTCCTCTCCGGGGCCACCTATGGCTACACCTTC
CASLLSGATYGYTF
>TRBJ1-3|TRBV6-1|TRBD1|few
TGTGCCAGCAGTGAAAGGGGACAGGGCGGAACTGGAAACACCATATATTTT
CASSERGQGGTGNTIYF
>TRBJ1-2|TRBV29-1|TRBD1|.
TGCAGCGTTGAATGGGTAGGGGGCGTTCCCTACACCTTC
CSVEWVGGVPYTF
>TRBJ2-1|TRBV4-2|TRBD1|.
TGTGCCAGCAGCCAAGATGGGGACAGGGGAATGTACAATGAGCAGTTCTTC
CASSQDGDRGMYNEQFF
>TRBJ1-1|TRBV18|.|.
TGTGCCAGCTCACGAACCGAGGGGCCGAACACTGAAGCTTTCTTT
CASSRTEGPNTEAFF
>TRBJ1-5|TRBV28|.|.
TGTGCCAGCAGTTTACGCAGGCAGCCCCAGCATTTT
CASSLRRQPQHF
>TRBJ1-6|TRBV5-1|.|few
TGCGCCAGCAGCTTGGACTATGAGACGTCCAATTCACCCCTCCACTTT
CASSLDYETSNSPLHF
>TRBJ2-3|TRBV4-2|TRBD2|.
TGTGCCAGCAGCCAAGTGGGCGGGGGGGATTCTAGCACAGATACGCAGTATTTT
CASSQVGGGDSSTDTQYF
>TRBJ1-5|TRBV19|.|once
TGTGCCAGTAGTACCCAACAGGGAACGTATAGCAATCAGCCCCAGCATTTT
CASSTQQGTYSNQPQHF
>TRBJ2-7|TRBV18|.|.
TGTGCCAGCTCACCATATAAAGGGTCTGGCGAGCAGTACTTC
CASSPYKGSGEQYF
>TRBJ2-7|TRBV4-2|.|.
TGTGCCAGCAGCCAAGAATTAGGCTCCTACGAGCAGTACTTC
CASSQELGSYEQYF
>TRBJ1-1|TRBV7-2|.|.
TGTGCCAGCACTTCACGGGTGGGGGGTGTCACTGAAGCTTTCTTT
CASTSRVGGVTEAFF
>TRBJ1-4|TRBV6-5|.|.
TGTGCCAGCAGTTACGGAGGGAACGAAAAACTGTTTTTT
CASSYGGNEKLFF
>TRBJ1-1|TRBV27|.|.
TGTGCCAGCAGGCCCCTCCCGGGGGGGCGCGTCACTGAAGCTTTCTTT
CASRPLPGGRVTEAFF
>TRBJ1-2|TRBV6-5|.|.
TGTGCCAGCACTCGTGGGTCCGGGGGCTTGGGCTACACCTTC
CASTRGSGGLGYTF
>TRBJ1-2|TRBV6-5|TRBD1|.
TGTGCCAGCCGCCGACAGGGGACGGGTGGCTACACCTTC
CASRRQGTGGYTF
>TRBJ2-7|TRBV5-1|.|.
TGCGCCAGCAGCTTGGCAGGGCCCTACGAGCAGTACTTC
CASSLAGPYEQYF
>TRBJ2-5|TRBV29-1|.|.
TGCAGCGTTGAAGATTGGAAGACCCAGTACTTC
CSVEDWKTQYF
>TRBJ1-1|TRBV5-4|TRBD1|.
TGTGCCAGCTCTTGGACAGGGGCCCCTGAAGCTTTCTTT
CASSWTGAPEAFF